The entry below gives a single TCR beta chain sequence along with its context. Its target antigen remains unknown. Mismatch with germline at one junction end may stem from a read error. The sample is drawn from a study of blood T cells in healthy people across ages (dated by TCRdb to the mid-2010s). Regarding the study in general: Template switching captured roughly one uniquely barcoded TCR beta cDNA molecule per two T cells in model experiments. Using deep sequencing normalized with unique cDNA molecular identifiers, the study measured how TCR beta repertoire diversity changes with age. The donors were split into four age groups: young (average about 16 years), middle-aged (more than 35), aged (approximately 59) and long-lived (approximately 80). To avoid experimental bias, donors of different ages were distributed randomly across sequencing lanes. Using the same blood draw, the study looked at two additional independent replicas of 1 million unique cDNA reads for two donors, one aged 18 to 30 and the other aged 80 or older.

The CDR3 covers 15 residues, taking in both the cysteine and the phenylalanine. Only the CDR3 portion is preserved as DNA: 45 bases, with reading frame beginning at the first base. Per the germline V gene (reference sequence), MNHEY is the CDR1 and SMNVEV is the CDR2. The library was prepared using 5' RACE. For sequencing, an Illumina HiSeq 2500 was employed. The second PCR ran for roughly 7 to 12 cycles and used a J-beta primer mix along with a sample-barcoded 5' primer. A template-switch 5' adaptor carrying 12 random nucleotides introduced a unique molecular identifier onto each TCR beta cDNA molecule. Each sample yielded at least 3 million CDR3-containing paired-end reads. The Mint cDNA synthesis kit, primed by a TRBC-specific oligonucleotide, was used to synthesize first-strand cDNA from all RNA. After uracil-DNA glycosylase treatment, a first 18-cycle PCR used universal primers M1SS and BC2_uni_R on all cDNA. The published analysis was carried out like this. Each sample was normalized by randomly selecting 1 million high-quality reads, each carrying a distinct molecular identifier. Reads sharing molecular identifiers were discarded rather than binned into consensus sequences. MiTCR, with a Q25 quality threshold and the strictest error-elimination algorithm, was used for CDR3 identification, clonotype clustering and error correction. A nonparametric unseen species model using Euler transformation provided a lower-bound estimate of total TCR beta diversity. The public sequencing data were trimmed at Q25 with fastp and processed into clonotypes with MiXCR by TCRdb, which kept only in-frame beta chains. Each CDR3 protein gets just one entry, which takes the most common genes and DNA from the rows behind it. The V and J calls were not made by the authors but by TCRdb's processing. The sample includes 920,000 or so distinct CDR3 sequences, with 45% observed a single time. Clones ranked in the top ten supply about 20% of the sample.

What the research found in general, with its limitations: Because the CMV infection status of the donors was unknown, age-related changes in expanded clonotypes may potentially have been confounded. As age increased, observed TCR beta diversity per million T cells dropped in a roughly linear way, and a significant reduction was already evident by age about 40. Estimates of total diversity from one million sequenced T cells were regarded as lower bounds and underestimates. There was a strong correlation between observed TCR beta diversity and the percentage of naive T cells measured by flow cytometry. Compared with the aged group, the long-lived group had more naive CD4+ T cells, fewer expanded clones and increased TCR diversity, suggesting age selection. Conclusive comparison of naive and antigen-experienced compartments was prevented by the profiling of bulk unsorted PBMCs.

Systemically healthy Caucasian individuals from Russia, 39 in total and aged about 6 to 100 years, were included as donors. Around 9.8 milliliters of peripheral blood were collected from each donor into EDTA-treated Vacutainer tubes. Ficoll-Paque density-gradient centrifugation was used to isolate PBMCs, with at least 7 million per sample. Total RNA was extracted from PBMCs with Trizol reagent, with at least 6 micrograms obtained per sample. Naive CD45RAhigh/CD27high T cell percentages were measured by flow cytometry on a PBMC aliquot from every donor. Sample: blood. Here the chain combines TRBV27 and TRBJ2-3; 7 junctional bases match TRBD2. The TCR was taken from an older woman in good health. The nucleotide sequence reads as follows: TGTGCCAGCAGTTTAACGCCTAGCGGCACAGATGCGCAGTATTTT. Translated, it gives CASSLTPSGTDAQYF.